The rows below give T cell receptor beta chains drawn from one sample of a study of Ad26.COV2.S vaccination and SARS-CoV-2 variants. TCRdb keeps only in-frame clones here, not all; method: immunoSEQ multiplex PCR. Among around 340,000 clones, 75% to 90% were seen once, and the ten largest hold over 8.5%. The specimen was peripheral blood, collected in a trial of Ad26.COV2.S vaccine versus placebo. The receptors stem from a person between 18 and 65 years old who received the Ad26.COV2.S COVID-19 vaccine or a placebo. CDR3s include the opening cysteine and the closing phenylalanine or tryptophan. Each record gives: CDR3 DNA, CDR3 protein, D gene, V gene, clone size, J gene, CDR3 length. A D gene is named only where the DNA matches it firmly. A clone size is listed for some rows: how often the clone was seen (once, few, many), or a class if it is expanded.

TGTGCCAGCAGCTTACTGGACAGGGATGCCGGGGAGCTGTTTTTT | CASSLLDRDAGELFF | TRBD1 | TRBV5-6 | few | TRBJ2-2 | 15
TGTGCCAGCAGCCAAGAGGGGACAGGGGCCCTCAATCAGCCCCAGCATTTT | CASSQEGTGALNQPQHF | TRBD1 | TRBV4-2 | few | TRBJ1-5 | 17
TGTGCCAGCAGCCTTGGCCCCGGTAGTGGAAACACCATATATTTT | CASSLGPGSGNTIYF | NA | TRBV7-2 | NA | TRBJ1-3 | 15
TGTGCCAGCAGTTACTCTTACAGGAACACTGAAGCTTTCTTT | CASSYSYRNTEAFF | NA | TRBV27 | NA | TRBJ1-1 | 14
TGCAGCGTTACAGGGAGCTCCAACTATGGCTACACCTTC | CSVTGSSNYGYTF | NA | TRBV29-1 | once | TRBJ1-2 | 13
TGTGCCAGCAGTTTAATAAAGCGGGGGGTCACAGATACGCAGTATTTT | CASSLIKRGVTDTQYF | TRBD2 | TRBV28 | NA | TRBJ2-3 | 16
TGTGCCAGCAGCTCCAGGGGCCCCTCCTACAATGAGCAGTTCTTC | CASSSRGPSYNEQFF | NA | TRBV11-3 | NA | TRBJ2-1 | 15
TGTGCCAGCAGTTTACCCCTACAAGATAGCAATCAGCCCCAGCATTTT | CASSLPLQDSNQPQHF | NA | TRBV28 | once | TRBJ1-5 | 16
TGTGCCAGTAGTGAACGGGGGGGCCCAGATACGCAGTATTTT | CASSERGGPDTQYF | TRBD2 | TRBV19 | NA | TRBJ2-3 | 14
TGTGCCAGCAGTCCGTCCGGGACTAGCGGGGCGAGCACAGATACGCAGTATTTT | CASSPSGTSGASTDTQYF | TRBD2 | TRBV7-8 | NA | TRBJ2-3 | 18
TGTGCCTGGAGTGTACGATTCGGCTCCGGTGAAGCTTTCTTT | CAWSVRFGSGEAFF | NA | TRBV30 | NA | TRBJ1-1 | 14
TGCGCCAGCAGCTTGGAAGGGGATCCCTACGAGCAGTACTTC | CASSLEGDPYEQYF | NA | TRBV5-1 | NA | TRBJ2-7 | 14
TGTGCCATCAGGGCGGGGGGGCCGGAAAATGAGCAGTTCTTC | CAIRAGGPENEQFF | TRBD2 | TRBV10-3 | NA | TRBJ2-1 | 14
TGTGCCAGCAGCTTAGTGGGGACAGGTCTTAACACTGAAGCTTTCTTT | CASSLVGTGLNTEAFF | TRBD1 | TRBV7-2 | NA | TRBJ1-1 | 16
TGTGCCAGCAGCCGCCGAGGAAGAAGGACGGAGGGGGCCAAAAACATTCAGTACTTC | CASSRRGRRTEGAKNIQYF | NA | TRBV7-2 | NA | TRBJ2-4 | 19
TGCGCCAGCGCGAGAACAGGGGAGCCCTACGACACCGGGGAGCTGTTTTTT | CASARTGEPYDTGELFF | TRBD1 | TRBV5-1 | NA | TRBJ2-2 | 17
TGTGCCAGCAGCCGCGGGGGGGGCCGAGAGACCCAGTACTTC | CASSRGGGRETQYF | TRBD2 | TRBV28 | NA | TRBJ2-5 | 14
TGTGCCAGCAGCGTAGGAGCAGGCCGAGGTTCCGAAAACATTCAGTACTTC | CASSVGAGRGSENIQYF | NA | TRBV9 | NA | TRBJ2-4 | 17